Listed below are T cell receptor beta chains from one sample, sequenced in a study of human T cells and chemical hapten exposure. Via MiXCR, TCRdb re-called the RACE reads, giving one row per CDR3 protein. The table has about 120,000 distinct CDR3 sequences, around 10% seen once. This specimen was whole blood, taken in connection with sensitization to the hapten diphenylcyclopropenone (DPC). These receptors came from a woman in her fifties or sixties with alopecia areata. Some clones in this sample may be carry-over from other donors' samples. Each CDR3 is given with its conserved first and last residue. The D gene is left open where the match is weak. Clone sizes are given selectively: once, few, many, or a class where the clone is expanded.

cdr3_length | clone_size | j_call | d_call | v_call | cdr3_nt | cdr3_aa
14 | many | TRBJ1-1 | - | TRBV3-1 | TGTGCCAGCAGCCAACCACATTTGAACACTGAAGCTTTCTTT | CASSQPHLNTEAFF
14 | few | TRBJ2-2 | - | TRBV20-1 | TGCAGTGCTAGTTCCCCCGACAGGCCCGGGGAGCTGTTTTTT | CSASSPDRPGELFF
13 | - | TRBJ1-2 | TRBD1 | TRBV20-1 | TGCAGTGCGAGGGGACAGGGCCTATATGGCTACACCTTC | CSARGQGLYGYTF
14 | - | TRBJ2-1 | TRBD2 | TRBV2 | TGTGCCACCCCAAGGACTAGCGGGAGTGGTGAGCAGTTCTTC | CATPRTSGSGEQFF
16 | many | TRBJ2-3 | TRBD2 | TRBV29-1 | TGCAGCGTAGGGGGGGGACTAGCGGACAACACAGATACGCAGTATTTT | CSVGGGLADNTDTQYF
13 | - | TRBJ1-1 | TRBD1 | TRBV12-3/TRBV12-4 | TGTGCCAGCAGGCCACAGGGGTTCACTGAAGCTTTCTTT | CASRPQGFTEAFF
14 | - | TRBJ1-1 | - | TRBV5-6 | TGTGCCAGCAGCCCGGACATGCTGAACACTGAAGCTTTCTTT | CASSPDMLNTEAFF
16 | - | TRBJ2-2 | TRBD1 | TRBV5-1 | TGCGCCAGCTCCAGAAGGACAGGGGGCAACACCGGGGAGCTGTTTTTT | CASSRRTGGNTGELFF
13 | - | TRBJ1-3 | - | TRBV5-1 | TGCGCCAGCAGCGGGGCCTCCGGAAACACCATATATTTT | CASSGASGNTIYF
13 | few | TRBJ2-7 | - | TRBV5-1 | TGCGCCAGCAGCTTGGTGGAGCCCTACGAGCAGTACTTC | CASSLVEPYEQYF
13 | many | TRBJ2-1 | - | TRBV2 | TGTGCCAGCAGTGTAGAAAGAGAGGATGAGCAGTTCTTC | CASSVEREDEQFF
16 | - | TRBJ2-2 | - | TRBV7-6 | TGTGCCAGCAGCTTAGGCTTCCTTCGCGGTACCGGGGAGCTGTTTTTT | CASSLGFLRGTGELFF
14 | - | TRBJ2-7 | - | TRBV7-9 | TGTGCCAGCAGCCCTGGGGGCGGGAGAGGCGAGCAGTACTTC | CASSPGGGRGEQYF
15 | - | TRBJ1-5 | TRBD1 | TRBV14 | TGTGCCAGCAGCCAAGGGACAGGGTTCAATCAGCCCCAGCATTTT | CASSQGTGFNQPQHF
15 | few | TRBJ2-3 | - | TRBV6-6 | TGTGCCAGCAGTTACTCCCCCCCGAACACAGATACGCAGTATTTT | CASSYSPPNTDTQYF